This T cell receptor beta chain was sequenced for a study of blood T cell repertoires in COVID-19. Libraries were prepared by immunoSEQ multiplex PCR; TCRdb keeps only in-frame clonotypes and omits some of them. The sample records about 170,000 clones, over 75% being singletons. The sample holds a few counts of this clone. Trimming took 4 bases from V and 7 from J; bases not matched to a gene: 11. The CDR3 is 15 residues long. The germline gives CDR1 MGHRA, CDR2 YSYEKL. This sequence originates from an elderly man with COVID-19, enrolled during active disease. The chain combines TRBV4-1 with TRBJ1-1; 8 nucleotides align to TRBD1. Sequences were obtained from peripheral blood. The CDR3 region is CASSRTPGQDFEAFF. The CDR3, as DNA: TGCGCCAGCAGCCGCACTCCGGGACAGGACTTTGAAGCTTTCTTT.